Reported below is one T cell receptor (beta chain). Its antigen is currently unknown. Measured with immunoSEQ multiplex PCR; TCRdb has only the in-frame clones, and not every one. The table shows about 45,000 clones, with roughly 76% occurring only once. The data stem from a study of radiotherapy plus CTLA-4 blockade in lung cancer. Study as a whole: For 18% of patients, objective responses occurred, and approximately 33% had disease control. Whole-study findings and limits: Peripheral blood showed expansion of tumor-derived TCR clones after radiotherapy and ipilimumab.

The length of the CDR3 is 13 residues. Germline CDR1 KGHSH, CDR2 LQKENI. Chemo-refractory metastatic non-small-cell lung cancer patients underwent focal radiation alongside CTLA-4 blockade with ipilimumab. The rearrangement uses TRBV18 and TRBJ2-5; perhaps TRBD2 as D (6 bases). The J call could be wrong; TRBJ2-7 is a better fit for the DNA end. Here the sequenced sample was peripheral blood, taken from a patient treated with radiotherapy plus ipilimumab. The TCR was taken from a human donor with non-small cell lung cancer who had a complete response to radiotherapy plus ipilimumab. DNA for the CDR3: TGTGCCTCTTCGGGGGTTAGGAACTACGAGCAGTACTTC. It codes for CASSGVRNYEQYF.